Included here is one T cell receptor (beta chain) sequence, with context. Its antigen is still unknown. The data originate from a study of T cells expressing NK-cell markers (dated by TCRdb to the early 2020s). With respect to the entire study: Three sorted T-cell subsets (CD3+CD56+NKG2C+, CD3+CD56+NKG2C- and CD3+CD56-NKG2C+) from several donors had their TCR beta-chain repertoires profiled. Seven of the eight sequenced donors were HCMV-seropositive and one was HCMV-seronegative. Randomly selected healthy volunteers, three men and five women, were used as the eight sequenced donors. Sequencing of the libraries produced 2 x 150 bp reads on Illumina HiSeq 2000/2500, MiSeq or NextSeq.

HCMV serostatus was determined by detecting HCMV-specific IgG in serum with a commercial ELISA kit. Peripheral blood mononuclear cells were isolated from blood by Ficoll density gradient centrifugation. For sequencing, an Illumina HiSeq 2000 was employed. The TCR beta cDNA libraries were made using 5'RACE template switching, a step that added both a universal primer site and unique molecular identifiers. cDNA synthesis was primed from the TCR beta constant segment, followed by two successive PCR amplification steps. In the original analysis: Reads were demultiplexed and grouped by UMI with MIGEC, and clonotypes were assembled and quantified with MiTCR. To exclude erroneous sequences, any TCR cDNA sequence not supported by at least two reads was discarded. The tcR package was used for downstream repertoire analysis, with clonotypes matched between fractions based on CDR3 nucleotide sequence plus V segment. VDJmatch was used to annotate antigen specificity against VDJdb, with one amino acid substitution allowed in CDR3. Reads reprocessed by TCRdb are summarized as one entry per CDR3 protein sequence, and DNA is absent. These V and J calls derive from TCRdb rather than the authors' analysis. The sample's own table lists about 550,000 distinct CDR3 sequences. Roughly 3.6% of the sample rests with the top ten.

Study-level results and caveats: For five or six donors, the dominant CD3+CD56+NKG2C+ clonotypes were among the top 10 CD8+ clonotypes and accounted for about 1.0-7.0% of CD8+ T cells. Those dominant clonotypes were again the most abundant among CD3+CD56-NKG2C+ cells in several donors, at about 28.3-65%. It remained unclear whether the expanded NKG2C-expressing T cell clones were specific for HCMV antigens.

CDR1 is given as MDHEN and CDR2 as SYDVKM, both from the germline V gene. Its CDR3 holds 12 amino acids, cysteine through phenylalanine. No DNA sequence was recorded. The V gene is TRBV28 and the J gene is TRBJ2-2; TCRdb lists TRBD1, though no DNA is available to test this call. The sequencing sample was made of blood T cells: a sorted CD56 or NKG2C T cell subset, CD4+ or CD8+ T cells, or bulk PBMC T cells (not recorded which). The clonotype comes from a man younger than 30 in good health. Donor details come from another sample of the same person, matched by shared clones. For the CDR3, the sequence is CAGGSHTGELFF.